Below, 2 T cell receptor beta chains from the same sample are listed, as sequenced in a study of T cell responses to AZD1222 COVID-19 vaccine. Repertoires were generated with immunoSEQ multiplex PCR, while TCRdb's copy carries only in-frame clones and drops some. This sample carries 140,000 to 150,000 clones, about 93% of them seen once, and the ten largest clones take about 5.1%. The sequenced sample was peripheral blood, obtained on day 0 of AZD1222 vaccination. These receptors came from an adult in good health.

The chain couples TRBV28 to TRBJ2-7, with 9 nucleotides matching TRBD2. Germline values: CDR1 MDHEN, CDR2 SYDVKM. Unmatched junction bases numbered 6, after V lost 0 bases and J lost 6 bases. The CDR3 covers 15 residues. The CDR3 DNA is TGTGCCAGCAGTTTATGGGTAGCGGGAGTCGGCGAGCAGTACTTC. Residues: CASSLWVAGVGEQYF.

The V call is TRBV12-3 or TRBV12-4, the J call TRBJ2-5; the D is unclear. V was clipped by 0 bases and J by 6 bases, with 5 bases between them. The CDR3 is 12 amino acids. The CDR3 sequence: CASSLAGKTQYF. In nucleotides, the CDR3 is TGTGCCAGCAGTTTAGCAGGAAAGACCCAGTACTTC.